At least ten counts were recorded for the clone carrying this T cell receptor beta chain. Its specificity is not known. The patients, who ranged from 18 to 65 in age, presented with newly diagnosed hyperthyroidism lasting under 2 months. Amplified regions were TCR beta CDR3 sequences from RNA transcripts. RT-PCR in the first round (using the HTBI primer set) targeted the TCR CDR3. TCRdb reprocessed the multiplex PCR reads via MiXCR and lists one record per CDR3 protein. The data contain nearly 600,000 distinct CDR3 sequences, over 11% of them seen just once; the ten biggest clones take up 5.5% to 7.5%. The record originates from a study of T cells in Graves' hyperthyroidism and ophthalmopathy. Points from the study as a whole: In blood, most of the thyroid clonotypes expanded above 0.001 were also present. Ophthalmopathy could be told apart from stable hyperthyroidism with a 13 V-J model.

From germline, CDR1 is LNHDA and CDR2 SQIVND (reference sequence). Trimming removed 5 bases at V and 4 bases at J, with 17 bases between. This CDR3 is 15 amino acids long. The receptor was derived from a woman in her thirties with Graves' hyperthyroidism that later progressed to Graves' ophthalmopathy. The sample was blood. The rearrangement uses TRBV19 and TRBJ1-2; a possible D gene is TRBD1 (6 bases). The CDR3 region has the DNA TGTGCCAGTAGTCCGGAGGGCACAGGGATCTATGGCTACACCTTC. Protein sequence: CASSPEGTGIYGYTF.